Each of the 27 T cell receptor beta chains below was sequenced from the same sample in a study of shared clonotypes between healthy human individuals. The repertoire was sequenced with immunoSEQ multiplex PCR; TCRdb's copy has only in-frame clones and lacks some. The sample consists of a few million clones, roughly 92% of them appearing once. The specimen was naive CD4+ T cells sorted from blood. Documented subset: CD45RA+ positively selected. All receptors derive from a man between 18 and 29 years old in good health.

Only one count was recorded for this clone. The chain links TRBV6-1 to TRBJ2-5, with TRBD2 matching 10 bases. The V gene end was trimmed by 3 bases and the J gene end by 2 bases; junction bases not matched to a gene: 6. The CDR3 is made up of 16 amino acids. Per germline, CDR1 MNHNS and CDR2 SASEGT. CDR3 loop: CASSDKRGGFQETQYF. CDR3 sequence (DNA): TGTGCCAGCAGTGATAAGCGGGGGGGCTTTCAAGAGACCCAGTACTTC.

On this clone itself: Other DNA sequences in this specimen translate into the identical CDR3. CDR3 bases: TGTGCCATCAGGGGATCAGGGGTGGAGACCCAGTACTTC. Translated, it gives CAIRGSGVETQYF. The genes are TRBV10-3 and TRBJ2-5; maybe TRBD1 (6 bases). The CDR3 has 13 amino acids. V was shortened by 6 bases and J by 5 bases, with 13 bases between the two germline ends. Germline V lookup: CDR1 ENHRY, CDR2 SYGVKD.

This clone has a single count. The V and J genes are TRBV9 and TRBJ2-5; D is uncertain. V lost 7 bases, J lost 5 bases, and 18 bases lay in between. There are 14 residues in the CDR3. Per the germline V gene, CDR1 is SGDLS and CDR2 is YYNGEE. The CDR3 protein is CASVHQQPKETQYF. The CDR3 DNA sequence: TGTGCCAGCGTACACCAACAGCCCAAGGAGACCCAGTACTTC. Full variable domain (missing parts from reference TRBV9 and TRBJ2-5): DSGVTQTPKHLITATGQRVTLRCSPRSGDLSVYWYQQSLDQGLQFLIQYYNGEERAKGNILERFSAQQFPDLHSELNLSSLELGDSALYFCASVHQQPKETQYFGPGTRLLVL.

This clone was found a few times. CDR3: CASSQDRTAYGYTF. The CDR3, as DNA: TGCGCCAGCAGCCAAGATCGGACGGCGTATGGCTACACCTTC. This chain uses TRBV4-1 with TRBJ1-2; unclear D gene. The CDR3 extends over 14 amino acids. V was cut by 0 bases and J by 5 bases, with 10 bases left in between. The germline gives CDR1 MGHRA, CDR2 YSYEKL.

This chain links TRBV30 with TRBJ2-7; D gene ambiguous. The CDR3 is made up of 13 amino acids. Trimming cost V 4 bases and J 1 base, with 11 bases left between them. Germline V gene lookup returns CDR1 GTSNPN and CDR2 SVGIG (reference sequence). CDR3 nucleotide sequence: TGTGCCTGGACCTTTGACGGGTCCTACGAGCAGTACTTC. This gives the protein CAWTFDGSYEQYF.

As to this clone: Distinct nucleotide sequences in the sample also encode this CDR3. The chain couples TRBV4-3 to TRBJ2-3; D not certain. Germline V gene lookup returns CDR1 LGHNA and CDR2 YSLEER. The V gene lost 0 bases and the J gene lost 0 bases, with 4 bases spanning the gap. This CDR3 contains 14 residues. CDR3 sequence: CASSQDLSTDTQYF. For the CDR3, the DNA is TGCGCCAGCAGCCAAGATTTAAGCACAGATACGCAGTATTTT.

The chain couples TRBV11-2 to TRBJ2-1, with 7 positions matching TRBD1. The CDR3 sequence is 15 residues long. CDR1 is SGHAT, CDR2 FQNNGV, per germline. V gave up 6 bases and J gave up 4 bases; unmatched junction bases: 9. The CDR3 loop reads CASRGVTGVYNEQFF. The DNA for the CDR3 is TGTGCCAGCAGGGGAGTTACAGGGGTTTACAATGAGCAGTTCTTC.

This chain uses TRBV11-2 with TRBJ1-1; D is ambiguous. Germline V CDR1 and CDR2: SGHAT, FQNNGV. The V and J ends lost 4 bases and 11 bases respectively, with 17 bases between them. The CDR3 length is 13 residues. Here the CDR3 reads CASSSMDRDRAFF. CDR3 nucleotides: TGTGCCAGCAGCTCAATGGACCGAGACCGGGCTTTCTTT.

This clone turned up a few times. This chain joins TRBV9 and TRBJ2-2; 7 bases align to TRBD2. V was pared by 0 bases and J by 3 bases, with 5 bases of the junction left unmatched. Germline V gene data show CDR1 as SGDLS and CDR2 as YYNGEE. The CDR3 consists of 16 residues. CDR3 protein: CASSVALGGDTGELFF. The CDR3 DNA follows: TGTGCCAGCAGCGTAGCTCTGGGAGGGGACACCGGGGAGCTGTTTTTT.

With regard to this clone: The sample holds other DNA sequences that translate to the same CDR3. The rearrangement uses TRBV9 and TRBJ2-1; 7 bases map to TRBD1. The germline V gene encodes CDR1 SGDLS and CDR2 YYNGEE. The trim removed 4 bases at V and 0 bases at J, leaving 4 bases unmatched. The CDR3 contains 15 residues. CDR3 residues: CASSTTGSSYNEQFF. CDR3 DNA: TGTGCCAGCAGCACGACAGGGAGCTCCTACAATGAGCAGTTCTTC.

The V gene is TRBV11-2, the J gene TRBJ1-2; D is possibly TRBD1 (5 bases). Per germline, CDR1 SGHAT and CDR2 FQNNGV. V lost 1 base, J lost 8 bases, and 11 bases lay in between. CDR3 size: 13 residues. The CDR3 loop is CASSLAQGGGYTF. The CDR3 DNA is TGTGCCAGCAGCTTAGCGCAGGGTGGCGGCTACACCTTC.

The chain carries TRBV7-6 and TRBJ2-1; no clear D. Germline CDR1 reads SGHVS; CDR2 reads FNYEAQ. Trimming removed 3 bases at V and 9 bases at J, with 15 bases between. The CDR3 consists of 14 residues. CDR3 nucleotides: TGTGCCAGCAGCTTCAGTGAGGCCTTCGGTGAGCAGTTCTTC. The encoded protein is CASSFSEAFGEQFF.

The CDR3 loop is CASSRLTGSYEQYF. The CDR3, as DNA: TGTGCCAGCAGTCGATTGACAGGCTCCTACGAGCAGTACTTC. This chain uses TRBV27 with TRBJ2-7; possibly TRBD1 for D (6 bases). This CDR3 is built from 14 residues. In germline, CDR1 is MNHEY, CDR2 SMNVEV (reference sequence). The V end was cut by 5 bases, the J end by 0 bases, with 11 bases between.

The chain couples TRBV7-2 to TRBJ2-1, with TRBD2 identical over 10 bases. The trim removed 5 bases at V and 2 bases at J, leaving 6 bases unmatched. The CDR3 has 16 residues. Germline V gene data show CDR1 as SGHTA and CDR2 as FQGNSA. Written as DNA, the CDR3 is TGTGCCAGCAGCCCGCGGCTAGCGGGAGCCTACAATGAGCAGTTCTTC. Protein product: CASSPRLAGAYNEQFF.

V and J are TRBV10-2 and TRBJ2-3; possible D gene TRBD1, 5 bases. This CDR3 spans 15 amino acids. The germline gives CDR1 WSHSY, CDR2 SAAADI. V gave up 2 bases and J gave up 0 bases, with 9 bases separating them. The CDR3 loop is CASSEMAGSTDTQYF. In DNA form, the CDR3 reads TGCGCCAGCAGTGAGATGGCAGGGAGCACAGATACGCAGTATTTT.

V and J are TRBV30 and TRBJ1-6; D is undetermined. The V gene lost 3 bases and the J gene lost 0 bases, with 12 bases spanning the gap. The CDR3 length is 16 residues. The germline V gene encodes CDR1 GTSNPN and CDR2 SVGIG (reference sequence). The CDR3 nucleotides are TGTGCCTGGAGATGGACGGCGAGCTCCTATAATTCACCCCTCCACTTT. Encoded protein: CAWRWTASSYNSPLHF.

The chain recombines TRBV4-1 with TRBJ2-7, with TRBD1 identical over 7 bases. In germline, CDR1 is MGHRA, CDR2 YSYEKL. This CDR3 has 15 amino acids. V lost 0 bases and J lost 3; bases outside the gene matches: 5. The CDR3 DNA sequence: TGCGCCAGCAGCCAAGAGGTGGACAGGCACTACGAGCAGTACTTC. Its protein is CASSQEVDRHYEQYF.

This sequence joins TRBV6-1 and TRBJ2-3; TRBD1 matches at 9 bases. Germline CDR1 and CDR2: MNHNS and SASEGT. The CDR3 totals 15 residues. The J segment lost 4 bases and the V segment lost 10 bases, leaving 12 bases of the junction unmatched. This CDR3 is CATIPGTGLADTQYF. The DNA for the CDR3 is TGTGCCACCATACCCGGGACAGGGCTGGCAGATACGCAGTATTTT.

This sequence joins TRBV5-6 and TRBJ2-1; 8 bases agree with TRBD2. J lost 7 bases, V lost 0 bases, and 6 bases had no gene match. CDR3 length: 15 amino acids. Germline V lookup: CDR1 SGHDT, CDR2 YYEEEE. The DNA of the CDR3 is TGTGCCAGCAGCTTGGGAGCGGGGGTGGGGAATGAGCAGTTCTTC. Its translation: CASSLGAGVGNEQFF.

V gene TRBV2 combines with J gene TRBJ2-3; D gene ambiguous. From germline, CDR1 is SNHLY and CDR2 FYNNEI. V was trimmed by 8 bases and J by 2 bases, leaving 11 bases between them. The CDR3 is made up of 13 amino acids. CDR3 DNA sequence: TGTGCCAGCCGTAGAGAACTCACAGATACGCAGTATTTT. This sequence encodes CASRRELTDTQYF.

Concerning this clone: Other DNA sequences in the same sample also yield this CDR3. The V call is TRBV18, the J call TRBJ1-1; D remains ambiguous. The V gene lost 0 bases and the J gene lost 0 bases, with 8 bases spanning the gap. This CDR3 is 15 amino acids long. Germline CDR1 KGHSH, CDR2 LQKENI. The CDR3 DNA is TGTGCCAGCTCACCACCAGGCGGAGTGAACACTGAAGCTTTCTTT. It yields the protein CASSPPGGVNTEAFF.

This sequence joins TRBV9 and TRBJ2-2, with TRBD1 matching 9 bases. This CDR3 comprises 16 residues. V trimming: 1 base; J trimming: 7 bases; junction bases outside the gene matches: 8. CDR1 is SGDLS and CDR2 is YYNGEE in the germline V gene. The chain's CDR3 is CASSVLTGGKVGELFF. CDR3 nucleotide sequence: TGTGCCAGCAGCGTACTGACAGGGGGGAAGGTCGGGGAGCTGTTTTTT.

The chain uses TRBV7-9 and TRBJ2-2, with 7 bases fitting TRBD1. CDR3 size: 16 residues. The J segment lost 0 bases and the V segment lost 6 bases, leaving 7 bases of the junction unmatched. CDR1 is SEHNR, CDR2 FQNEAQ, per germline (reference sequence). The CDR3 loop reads CASRRAGTANTGELFF. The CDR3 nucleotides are TGTGCCAGCAGGCGAGCCGGGACAGCGAACACCGGGGAGCTGTTTTTT.

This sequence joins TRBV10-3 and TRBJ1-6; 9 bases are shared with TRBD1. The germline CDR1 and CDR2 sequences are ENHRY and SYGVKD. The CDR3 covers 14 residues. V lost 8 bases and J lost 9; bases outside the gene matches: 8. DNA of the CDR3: TGTGCCATCTGGACAGGGGACCTCGGTTCACCCCTCCACTTT. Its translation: CAIWTGDLGSPLHF.

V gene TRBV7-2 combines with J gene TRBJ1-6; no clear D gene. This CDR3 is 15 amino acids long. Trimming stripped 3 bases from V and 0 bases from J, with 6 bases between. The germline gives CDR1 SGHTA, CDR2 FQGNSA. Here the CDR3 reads CASSLGVSYNSPLHF. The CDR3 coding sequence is TGTGCCAGCAGCTTGGGTGTCTCCTATAATTCACCCCTCCACTTT.

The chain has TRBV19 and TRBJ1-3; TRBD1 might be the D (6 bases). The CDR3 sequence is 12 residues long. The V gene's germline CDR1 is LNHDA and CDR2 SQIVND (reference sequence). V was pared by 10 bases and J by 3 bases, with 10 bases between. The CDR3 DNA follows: TGTGCCACTTCAGGGGTTGGAAACACCATATATTTT. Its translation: CATSGVGNTIYF.

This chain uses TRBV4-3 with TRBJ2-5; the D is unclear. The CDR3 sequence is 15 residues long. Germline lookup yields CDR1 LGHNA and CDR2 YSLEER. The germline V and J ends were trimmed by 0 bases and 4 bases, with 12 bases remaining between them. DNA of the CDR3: TGCGCCAGCAGCCAAGATTGGGGTTATGGAGAGACCCAGTACTTC. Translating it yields CASSQDWGYGETQYF.